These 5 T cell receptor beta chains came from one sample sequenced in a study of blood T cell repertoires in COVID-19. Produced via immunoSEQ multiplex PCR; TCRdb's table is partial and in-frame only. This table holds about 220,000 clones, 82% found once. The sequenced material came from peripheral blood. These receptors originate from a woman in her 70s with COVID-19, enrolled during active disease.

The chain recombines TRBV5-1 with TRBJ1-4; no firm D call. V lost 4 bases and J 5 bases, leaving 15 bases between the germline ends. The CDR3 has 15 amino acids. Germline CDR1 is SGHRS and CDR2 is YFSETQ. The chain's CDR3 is CASSSAGLLNEKLFF. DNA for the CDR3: TGCGCCAGCAGCAGTGCTGGACTACTAAATGAAAAACTGTTTTTT.

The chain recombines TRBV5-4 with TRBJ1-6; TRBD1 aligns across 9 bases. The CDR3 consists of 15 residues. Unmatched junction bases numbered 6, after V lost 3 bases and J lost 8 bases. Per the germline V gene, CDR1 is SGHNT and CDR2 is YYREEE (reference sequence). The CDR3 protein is CASSYTGGRDSPLHF. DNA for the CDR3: TGTGCCAGCAGCTACACAGGGGGCAGGGATTCACCCCTCCACTTT.

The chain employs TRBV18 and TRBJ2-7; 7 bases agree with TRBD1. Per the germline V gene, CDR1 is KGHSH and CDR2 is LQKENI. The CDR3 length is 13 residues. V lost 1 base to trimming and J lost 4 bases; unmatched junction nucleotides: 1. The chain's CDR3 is CASSPRRGYEQYF. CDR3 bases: TGTGCCAGCTCACCACGCAGGGGGTACGAGCAGTACTTC. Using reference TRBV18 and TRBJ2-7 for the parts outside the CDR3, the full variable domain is NAGVMQNPRHLVRRRGQEARLRCSPMKGHSHVYWYRQLPEEGLKFMVYLQKENIIDESGMPKERFSAEFPKEGPSILRIQQVVRGDSAAYFCASSPRRGYEQYFGPGTRLTVT.

CDR3 DNA: TGTGCCAGCAGCTTAGCGGGCTGGGGGACAAGCGGTCCCACCGGGGAGCTGTTTTTT. Translating it yields CASSLAGWGTSGPTGELFF. J is TRBJ2-2 and V is TRBV7-9, with TRBD1 as a possible D gene (6 bases). CDR3 size: 19 residues. Germline CDR1 SEHNR, CDR2 FQNEAQ (reference sequence). V was cut by 0 bases and J by 4 bases, with 21 bases left in between.

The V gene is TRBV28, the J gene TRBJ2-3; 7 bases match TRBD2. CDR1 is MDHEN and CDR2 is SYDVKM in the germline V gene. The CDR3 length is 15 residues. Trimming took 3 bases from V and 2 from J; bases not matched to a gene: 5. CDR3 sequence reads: CASSFQAGYTDTQYF. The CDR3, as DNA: TGTGCCAGCAGTTTTCAAGCGGGGTACACAGATACGCAGTATTTT. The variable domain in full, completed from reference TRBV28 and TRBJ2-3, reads DVKVTQSSRYLVKRTGEKVFLECVQDMDHENMFWYRQDPGLGLRLIYFSYDVKMKEKGDIPEGYSVSREKKERFSLILESASTNQTSMYLCASSFQAGYTDTQYFGPGTRLTVL.